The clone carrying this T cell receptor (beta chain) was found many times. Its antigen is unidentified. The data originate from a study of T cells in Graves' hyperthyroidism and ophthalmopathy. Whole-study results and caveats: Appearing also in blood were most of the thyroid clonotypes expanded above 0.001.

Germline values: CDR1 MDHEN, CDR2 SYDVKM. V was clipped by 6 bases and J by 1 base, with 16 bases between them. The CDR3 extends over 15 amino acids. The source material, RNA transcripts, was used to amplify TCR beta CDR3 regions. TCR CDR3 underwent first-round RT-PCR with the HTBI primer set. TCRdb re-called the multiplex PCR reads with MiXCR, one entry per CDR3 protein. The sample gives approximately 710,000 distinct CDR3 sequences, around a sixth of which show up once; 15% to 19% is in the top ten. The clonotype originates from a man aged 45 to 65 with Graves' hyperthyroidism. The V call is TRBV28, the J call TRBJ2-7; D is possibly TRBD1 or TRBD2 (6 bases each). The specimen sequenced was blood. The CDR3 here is CASSPRRGRSYEQYF. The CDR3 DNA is TGTGCCAGCAGCCCCCGACGGGGGCGATCCTACGAGCAGTACTTC.